This T cell receptor beta chain comes out of a study of blood T cell repertoires in COVID-19 (dated by TCRdb to about 2020). About the study as a whole: Collaborator samples came from the United States, Italy and Spain and covered acute and convalescent phases of COVID-19. Where available, HLA class I and class II types were obtained from metadata supplied by the sample provider rather than from assay-based typing. The samples were drawn from two sources: the first 160 participants of the ongoing ImmuneRACE study, and 950 to 1,500 subjects contributed by 6 global collaborators. A freely available public database, intended as a resource for researchers studying the immune response to SARS-CoV-2, is where the repertoires were released. Nearly every sample came with metadata listing a de-identified subject ID, COVID-19 status, age in years and sex. The prospective study material was composed of cDNA or gDNA derived from T cells, B-cell-depleted T cells, or PBMCs. Subjects who had been exposed to COVID-19, were actively infected with it, or had recovered from it provided the deeply sampled blood TCRbeta repertoires that made up the dataset. Broad study findings and their caveats: The quantity of clinical and demographic metadata differed by source and by participant and was supplied without curation.

Inclusive of the bounding cysteine and phenylalanine, the CDR3 is 15 residues long. Of the read, only the CDR3 DNA is kept; its 45 bases are in frame from base 1. Trimming costs V 9 bases and J 3 bases, and their ends lie 17 bases apart. Via the germline V gene (reference sequence), CDR1 is MNHEY and CDR2 SMNVEV. The immunoSEQ Assay, a bias-controlled multiplex PCR, was used to amplify TCRbeta CDR3 regions from genomic DNA. The source study handled its data this way. Within the assay, amplification of reference gene primers was used to estimate how many nucleated cells each sample contained. To quantify the absolute abundance of each unique TCRbeta CDR3 rearrangement, sequence reads were collapsed and filtered. For each sample, productive Simpson clonality was calculated as the square root of Simpson's diversity index across productive rearrangements. TCRdb took this table from immuneACCESS and kept in-frame rearrangements with V and J called. Such tables lack part of the clones; where checked against another copy, unresolved V genes explain under half of the gap, and the rest is unexplained. The DNA was the basis for D and trimming; V, J and clone size are from that table. The sample table lists a few hundred thousand clones, 90% of them with a count of one. Of the sample, about 0.57% is held by the ten largest clones.

Details on this clone: Its specific antigen is unknown. Within one base of it there is no much larger clone, and no base qualities were kept.

Participants in the prospective study were enrolled through a virtual design, were aged about 18 to 100 years, and lived in 24 United States geographic areas. To assign participants to cohorts, the prospective study relied on clinical history that participants themselves reported in a screening survey and a study questionnaire. Recovered participants in ImmuneRACE Cohort 3 were defined by two consecutive negative NP/OP PCR tests, clearance by a healthcare professional, or resolution of symptoms. Mobile phlebotomists in the prospective study collected whole blood, serum and a nasopharyngeal or oropharyngeal swab from every participant. Prospective study participants could optionally give additional blood draws and questionnaires over an approximately two-month period. Prospective study blood samples were shipped either frozen or at room temperature before DNA extraction.

The TCR sequence derives from a man younger than 35 who had recovered from COVID-19. The chain is encoded by TRBV27 joined to TRBJ2-2; D gene: possibly TRBD1, on 5 matching bases. The sequenced sample was PBMCs or T cells enriched from blood (not recorded which). The sequenced DNA is TGTGCCAGTCGGCCCCCCCTAGGGGACACCGGGGAGCTGTTTTTT. Translated, it gives CASRPPLGDTGELFF.